This TCR beta chain was identified in a study of T and B cells in COVID-19 patients. BIOMED2 TRB-A/B primer pools were used in multiplex TRB PCR. TCRdb re-analysed the multiplex PCR reads in MiXCR, keeping a single row per CDR3 protein. This sample carries thousands of distinct CDR3 sequences, roughly 33% of them seen once, and the ten largest clones take about a fifth. Points on this clonotype: Its cognate antigen is unknown.

Each TRB amplification used roughly 230-550 ng of genomic DNA from blood. Broader study findings: Clonality of TRB repertoires was high in active COVID-19; recovery brought above-healthy diversity and richness.

The sample taken for sequencing was blood. This TCR was sampled from a human donor with active COVID-19.

Here the CDR3 DNA reads TGTGCCAGCTCCGCAGGGGTTAAAAATCAGCCCCAGCATTTT. It encodes CASSAGVKNQPQHF. The chain uses TRBV18 and TRBJ1-5; D possibly corresponds to TRBD1 (6 bases). The V end lost 6 bases, the J end lost 4 bases, and 13 bases lay between the germline ends. Germline loops: CDR1 KGHSH, CDR2 LQKENI. CDR3 size: 14 residues. The whole variable domain, remainder taken from reference TRBV18 and TRBJ1-5, is NAGVMQNPRHLVRRRGQEARLRCSPMKGHSHVYWYRQLPEEGLKFMVYLQKENIIDESGMPKERFSAEFPKEGPSILRIQQVVRGDSAAYFCASSAGVKNQPQHFGDGTRLSIL.